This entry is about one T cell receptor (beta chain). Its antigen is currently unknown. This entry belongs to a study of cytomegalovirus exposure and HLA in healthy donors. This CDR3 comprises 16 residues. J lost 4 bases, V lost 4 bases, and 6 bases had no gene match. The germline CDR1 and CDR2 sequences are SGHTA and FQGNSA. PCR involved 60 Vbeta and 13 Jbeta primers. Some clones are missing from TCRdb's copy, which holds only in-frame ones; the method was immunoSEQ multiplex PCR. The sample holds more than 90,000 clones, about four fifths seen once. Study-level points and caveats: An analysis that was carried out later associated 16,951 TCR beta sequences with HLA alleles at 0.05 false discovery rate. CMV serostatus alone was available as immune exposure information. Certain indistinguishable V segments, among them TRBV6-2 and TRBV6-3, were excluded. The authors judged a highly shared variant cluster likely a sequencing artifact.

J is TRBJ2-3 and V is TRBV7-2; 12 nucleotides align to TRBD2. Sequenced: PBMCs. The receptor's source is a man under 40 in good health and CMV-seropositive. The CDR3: CASSWTSGEGADTQYF. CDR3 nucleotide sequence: TGTGCCAGCAGCTGGACTAGCGGGGAGGGCGCAGATACGCAGTATTTT.